Listed below are T cell receptor beta chains from one sample, sequenced in a study of cytomegalovirus exposure and HLA in healthy donors. Using immunoSEQ multiplex PCR, the repertoire was profiled, and TCRdb retains in-frame clones only, with some absent. The table lists fewer than 100,000 clones, roughly 93% of them singletons, with about 2.2% in the top ten. The source material was PBMCs. Source of these receptors: a man aged 25 to 40 in good health and CMV-seronegative. CDR3s include the opening cysteine and the closing phenylalanine or tryptophan. The D gene is left open where the match is weak. Rows may omit the clone size; those that give it use once, few, many or a size class.

J | size | D | V | DNA | CDR3
TRBJ1-6 | . | . | TRBV6-1 | TGTGCCAGCAGCTCGGAACAGGGTCGATCACCCCTCCACTTT | CASSSEQGRSPLHF
TRBJ1-2 | . | . | TRBV25-1 | TGTGCCAGCACCCGTGCGGGAGATCATGGCTACACCTTC | CASTRAGDHGYTF
TRBJ2-3 | . | . | TRBV6-5 | TGTGCCAGCAGGAAGGGGTCCGTAGATACGCAGTATTTT | CASRKGSVDTQYF
TRBJ1-1 | . | . | TRBV19 | TGTGCCAGTAAAGAGGGGGGGAGGAAAGACACTGAAGCTTTCTTT | CASKEGGRKDTEAFF
TRBJ1-3 | . | TRBD1 | TRBV5-1 | TGCGCCAGCAGCCCAGAACAGGGGAACACCATATATTTT | CASSPEQGNTIYF
TRBJ2-5 | . | TRBD2 | TRBV4-1 | TGCGCCAGCAGCCCAAGGACCACGGGGGGGGGAGGAGAGACCCAGTACTTC | CASSPRTTGGGGETQYF
TRBJ1-5 | . | TRBD1 | TRBV6-5 | TGTGCCAGCAGTTCGCGGACAGGGTCCCCCAATCAGCCCCAGCATTTT | CASSSRTGSPNQPQHF
TRBJ2-2 | . | . | TRBV5-1 | TGCGCCAGCAGCCCCAATATCGACAGTACCGGGGAGCTGTTTTTT | CASSPNIDSTGELFF
TRBJ2-5 | . | TRBD2 | TRBV11-2 | TGTGCCAGCAGCGTGAGTGGTAGCGGGGAGGAGACCCAGTACTTC | CASSVSGSGEETQYF
TRBJ1-1 | . | . | TRBV4-2 | TGTGCCAGCAGCCCCCTTTTAGGACTTCCTGAAGCTTTCTTT | CASSPLLGLPEAFF
TRBJ1-1 | . | . | TRBV6-4 | TGTGCCAGCAGTGACTCGCGCAGGGGCACTGAAGCTTTCTTT | CASSDSRRGTEAFF
TRBJ2-7 | . | TRBD2 | TRBV15 | TGTGCCACCAGCAGAGTTTTGGGACTAGCGGGGGAATACGAGCAGTACTTC | CATSRVLGLAGEYEQYF
TRBJ1-5 | . | . | TRBV28 | TGTGCCACCACCCGGGACGGGGGAAATCAGCCCCAGCATTTT | CATTRDGGNQPQHF
TRBJ2-7 | . | TRBD2 | TRBV7-2 | TGTGCCAGCAGCTTATTGTGGGAGGGCGGGTACGAGCAGTACTTC | CASSLLWEGGYEQYF
TRBJ2-3 | once | . | TRBV5-4 | TGTGCCAGCAGCTTGAGGGGGAGAGCAGATACGCAGTATTTT | CASSLRGRADTQYF
TRBJ2-1 | . | TRBD2 | TRBV5-4 | TGTGCCAGCAGCCCGGGGACTAGCGGACTATACAATGAGCAGTTCTTC | CASSPGTSGLYNEQFF
TRBJ2-1 | . | TRBD2 | TRBV5-1 | TGCGCCAGCAGCACCCATAGCGGGAGCTCCTACAATGAGCAGTTCTTC | CASSTHSGSSYNEQFF
TRBJ2-7 | . | TRBD1 | TRBV7-2 | TGTGCCAGCAGCTTATCAGTGGGACAGCAGTTCTACGAGCAGTACTTC | CASSLSVGQQFYEQYF
TRBJ1-1 | . | TRBD1 | TRBV29-1 | TGCAGCGTTAAATGGACAGGGGGAGGCACTGAAGCTTTCTTT | CSVKWTGGGTEAFF
TRBJ2-7 | few | . | TRBV9 | TGTGCCAGCAGCGCGGCTCAGGACAGAAACTACGAGCAGTACTTC | CASSAAQDRNYEQYF
TRBJ2-7 | . | TRBD2 | TRBV11-2 | TGTGCCAGCAGCCCCCCCGGGGGGGAGTTCTTATACGAGCAGTACTTC | CASSPPGGEFLYEQYF
TRBJ2-7 | . | TRBD1 | TRBV6-5 | TGTGCCAGCAAACGGACAGGTTGGGAATACGAGCAGTACTTC | CASKRTGWEYEQYF
TRBJ2-1 | . | TRBD2 | TRBV28 | TGTGCCAGCAGTTTGCTAGCGGGAGGGGGGGATGAGCAGTTCTTC | CASSLLAGGGDEQFF
TRBJ1-1 | once | TRBD1 | TRBV10-3 | TGTGCCAGCAGTAAAACCTATTCACAGGGGGCGCGCACTGAAGCTTTCTTT | CASSKTYSQGARTEAFF
TRBJ1-3 | . | TRBD1 | TRBV5-1 | TGCGCCAGCAGCTTGGCCTTAGGGGGCGCGAGTGGAAACACCATATATTTT | CASSLALGGASGNTIYF
TRBJ1-3 | once | TRBD1 | TRBV25-1 | TGTGCCAGCAGTGGGGGACAGGAGGTCTCTGGAAACACCATATATTTT | CASSGGQEVSGNTIYF
TRBJ2-7 | . | . | TRBV25-1 | TGTGCCAGCAGTGGTACAGGGGGGGCCTACGAGCAGTACTTC | CASSGTGGAYEQYF
TRBJ2-4 | . | . | TRBV29-1 | TGCAGCGCCGGCGGGTGGGCTCCCCCGGGGGGCAACATTCAGTACTTC | CSAGGWAPPGGNIQYF
TRBJ2-7 | once | TRBD1 | TRBV4-1 | TGCGCCAGCAGCCACGGGACAGGAATCTACGAGCAGTACTTC | CASSHGTGIYEQYF
TRBJ2-1 | . | . | TRBV11-1 | TGTGCCAGCAGCTTAGGCGCATACAATGAGCAGTTCTTC | CASSLGAYNEQFF
TRBJ2-1 | . | . | TRBV7-9 | TGTGCCAGCAGTATCTATTTGTATGAGCAGTTCTTC | CASSIYLYEQFF
TRBJ2-6 | . | . | TRBV5-1 | TGCGCCAGCAGCTTGGGAGGAGACTCTGGGGCCAACGTCCTGACTTTC | CASSLGGDSGANVLTF
TRBJ1-2 | . | TRBD1 | TRBV6-1 | TGTGCCAGCAGTGCCGGGACAGGGGGCTTCTATGGCTACACCTTC | CASSAGTGGFYGYTF
TRBJ2-1 | . | TRBD2 | TRBV4-1 | TGCGCCAGCAGCCAGACAATACTAGCGGGAGGGGTGAATGAGCAGTTCTTC | CASSQTILAGGVNEQFF
TRBJ2-3 | few | TRBD2 | TRBV19 | TGTGCCAGTAGTAGAGGACTAGCACCGAGCACAGATACGCAGTATTTT | CASSRGLAPSTDTQYF
TRBJ2-2 | . | . | TRBV19 | TGTGCCAGTAGTATGGGTGGGAGAGGCACCGGGGAGCTGTTTTTT | CASSMGGRGTGELFF
TRBJ1-2 | . | . | TRBV4-1 | TGCGCCAGCAGCCAAGCCGGCAGGGCGGACTATGGCTACACCTTC | CASSQAGRADYGYTF
TRBJ1-5 | . | . | TRBV28 | TGTGCCAGCAGTTTAGCAGGGCAAATGAGCAATCAGCCCCAGCATTTT | CASSLAGQMSNQPQHF
TRBJ2-5 | . | TRBD2 | TRBV11-2 | TGTGCCAGCAGGCCCGGACTAGCGGCCCGGCGAGAGACCCAGTACTTC | CASRPGLAARRETQYF
TRBJ1-5 | . | . | TRBV5-5 | TGTGCCAGCAGCTTGGTACGAGGCGTAGATCAGCCCCAGCATTTT | CASSLVRGVDQPQHF
TRBJ2-3 | . | . | TRBV4-2 | TGTGCCAGCAGCCAAGAGCCGGCTAGTATCGTGACAGATACGCAGTATTTT | CASSQEPASIVTDTQYF
TRBJ2-2 | . | TRBD1 | TRBV6-5 | TGTGCCAGCAGTTCGACAGGGGCCATCGGGGAGCTGTTTTTT | CASSSTGAIGELFF
TRBJ1-2 | . | . | TRBV2 | TGTGCCAGCATAGAGGGAGGCTATGGCTACACCTTC | CASIEGGYGYTF
TRBJ1-1 | . | TRBD1 | TRBV28 | TGTGCCAGCAGTCCGACAGGGTTGGGCACTGAAGCTTTCTTT | CASSPTGLGTEAFF
TRBJ1-1 | . | . | TRBV5-1 | TGCGCCAGCAGAAAAGAACAGACCACCCTTATGAACACTGAAGCTTTCTTT | CASRKEQTTLMNTEAFF
TRBJ1-4 | . | . | TRBV19 | TGTGCCAGTAGGAAGGCAGGGGCGGGTGAAAAACTGTTTTTT | CASRKAGAGEKLFF
TRBJ2-7 | . | . | TRBV5-5 | TGTGCCAGCAGCTTGCTTGAGTTTCCCTACGAGCAGTACTTC | CASSLLEFPYEQYF
TRBJ2-7 | . | . | TRBV28 | TGTGCCAGCAGCTACCCCCCCTACGAGCAGTACTTC | CASSYPPYEQYF
TRBJ2-7 | . | TRBD1 | TRBV30 | TGTGCCTGGAGCGCCGAGGGGGCGTACTACGAGCAGTACTTC | CAWSAEGAYYEQYF
TRBJ2-5 | . | TRBD2 | TRBV4-2 | TGTGCCAGCAGCCAAGAGCGGGGGGGCGGGGAGACCCAGTACTTC | CASSQERGGGETQYF
TRBJ2-7 | . | TRBD1 | TRBV11-1 | TGTGCCGGCAGCCACCGGACAGGAGTGGGTCTAGACGAGCAGTACTTC | CAGSHRTGVGLDEQYF
TRBJ2-1 | . | . | TRBV27 | TGTGCCAGCGGGAAGGGGGTCCCATACAATGAGCAGTTCTTC | CASGKGVPYNEQFF
TRBJ1-2 | . | TRBD1 | TRBV7-2 | TGTGCCAGCACCTTCACCGGGACAGGTCTAGATGGCTACACCTTC | CASTFTGTGLDGYTF